The sequence of this T cell receptor (beta chain) was determined in a study of cytomegalovirus exposure and HLA in healthy donors. Study-wide background: From HLA-typed donors, an early data release held 70 million to 100 million unique TCRs.

PCR amplification relied on 60 Vbeta primers (plus 13 Jbeta primers). Only in-frame clones appear in the TCRdb table, and some are missing; sequencing was by immunoSEQ multiplex PCR. The data contain roughly 120,000 clones, 75% to 90% of them singletons. In the case of this clone: Antigen specificity is unknown.

V gave up 6 bases and J gave up 7 bases, with 21 bases separating them. CDR1 and CDR2 from the germline V gene are MNHEY and SVGAGI. The CDR3 spans 15 residues. Study-wide points: Presence/absence analyses assumed roughly uniform sequencing depth across donors. Data from an earlier analysis indicated that most TCR beta V segments were productive either about 90% or about 30% of the time.

The sequencing sample was made of PBMCs. This chain connects TRBV6-5 to TRBJ1-1; the D gene is possibly TRBD1 (6 bases). The receptor comes from a man aged 40-49 years in good health and CMV-seronegative. The CDR3 nucleotides read TGTGCCAGCAGCACCCGCACCCAGGGGTTGGTTGAAGCTTTCTTT. Amino acid sequence: CASSTRTQGLVEAFF.